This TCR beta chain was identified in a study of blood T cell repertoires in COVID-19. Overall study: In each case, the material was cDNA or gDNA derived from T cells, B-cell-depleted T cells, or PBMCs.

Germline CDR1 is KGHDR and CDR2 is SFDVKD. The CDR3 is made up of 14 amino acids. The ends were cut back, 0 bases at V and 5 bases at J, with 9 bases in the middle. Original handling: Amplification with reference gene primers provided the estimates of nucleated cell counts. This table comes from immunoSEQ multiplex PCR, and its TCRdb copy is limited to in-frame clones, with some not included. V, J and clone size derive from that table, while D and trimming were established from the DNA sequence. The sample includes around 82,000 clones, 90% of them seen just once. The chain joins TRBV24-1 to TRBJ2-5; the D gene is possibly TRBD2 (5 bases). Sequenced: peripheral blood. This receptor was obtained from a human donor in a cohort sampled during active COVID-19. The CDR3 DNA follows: TGTGCCACCAGTGATTTGCAGCGGCCGGAGACCCAGTACTTC. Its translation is CATSDLQRPETQYF.